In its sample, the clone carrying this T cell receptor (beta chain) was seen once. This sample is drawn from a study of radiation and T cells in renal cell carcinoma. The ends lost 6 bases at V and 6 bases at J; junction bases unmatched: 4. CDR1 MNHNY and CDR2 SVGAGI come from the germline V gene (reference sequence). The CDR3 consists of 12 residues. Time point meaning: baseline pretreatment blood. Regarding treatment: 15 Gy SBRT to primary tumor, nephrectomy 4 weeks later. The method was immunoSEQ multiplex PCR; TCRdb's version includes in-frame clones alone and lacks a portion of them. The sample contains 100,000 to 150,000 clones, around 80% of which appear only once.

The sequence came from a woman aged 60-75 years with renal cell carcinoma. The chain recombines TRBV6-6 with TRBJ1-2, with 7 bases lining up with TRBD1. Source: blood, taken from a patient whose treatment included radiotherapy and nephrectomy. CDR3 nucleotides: TGTGCCAGCAGGTCGACAGGGAATGGCTACACCTTC. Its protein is CASRSTGNGYTF.